This T cell receptor beta chain appears in the sequencing data of a study of PD-1 blockade in classical Hodgkin lymphoma. Study results and limitations: Newly diagnosed patients were said to have less baseline TCR diversity than healthy donors did. With respect to the repertoire differences, their causes, possibly disease activity or prior therapy, remain undefined.

Repertoires were generated with immunoSEQ multiplex PCR, while TCRdb's copy carries only in-frame clones and drops some. The sample lists about 27,000 clones, 65% to 80% occurring once. Trimming shortened V by 5 bases and J by 5 bases, and 11 bases separated the two germline ends. The CDR3 extends over 12 amino acids. Per germline, CDR1 SQVTM and CDR2 ANQGSEA. As for this clone: Antigen: not known.

All patients relapsed after autologous stem cell transplantation, and brentuximab vedotin exposure varied. From thawed PBMCs, CD4+ T cells were purified using magnetic negative selection. The V and J genes are TRBV29-1 and TRBJ2-3; D gene uncertain. The sequences come from CD4+ T cells from blood, collected at baseline. The TCR was taken from a human donor with classical Hodgkin lymphoma. The DNA for the CDR3 is TGCAGCGTTAGGGTTCTAGGAGATACGCAGTATTTT. It translates to CSVRVLGDTQYF.